A selection of T cell receptor beta chains follows, all from one sample in a study of control samples from healthy donors and cancer patients. The repertoire was sequenced with immunoSEQ multiplex PCR; TCRdb's copy has only in-frame clones and lacks some. The table includes 390,000 or so clones, 75% to 95% detected once. The specimen was PBMCs. The receptor source for this set is a man in his forties with head and neck cancer. Both conserved end residues are part of each CDR3. Fields, in order: J gene, V gene, clone size, D gene, CDR3 DNA, CDR3 protein. D genes are given only for firm matches. Clone size is shown for a subset of rows, as once, few, many or a class of expanded clone.

>TRBJ2-2|TRBV27|few|.
TGTGCCAGCAGTTTCAGAGCAAGGAACACCGGGGAGCTGTTTTTT
CASSFRARNTGELFF
>TRBJ2-2|TRBV3-1/TRBV3-2|.|.
TGTGCCAGCAGCCAAGGCTCGGGCCCTAACACCGGGGAGCTGTTTTTT
CASSQGSGPNTGELFF
>TRBJ1-2|TRBV9|.|TRBD1
TGTGCCAGCAGCGCCGGGGGGACAGGGCAGGAAGTAAATGGTGGCTACACCTTC
CASSAGGTGQEVNGGYTF
>TRBJ2-1|TRBV9|.|.
TGTGCCAGCAGCGTAGAGGGGGACATATACAATGAGCAGTTCTTC
CASSVEGDIYNEQFF
>TRBJ2-2|TRBV12-5|.|.
TGTGCTAGTGGTTATCAAGGCGGGGAGCTGTTTTTT
CASGYQGGELFF
>TRBJ2-7|TRBV7-8|.|TRBD2
TGTGCCAGCAGTCCTAGCGGGGGGGCCCACGAGCAGTACTTC
CASSPSGGAHEQYF
>TRBJ2-1|TRBV28|.|.
TGTGCCAGCAGTTCCAAACAGGGTTACACCTACAATGAGCAGTTCTTC
CASSSKQGYTYNEQFF
>TRBJ2-7|TRBV5-6|.|.
TGTGCCAGCAGCTTCGGGCAGATCTACGAGCAGTACTTC
CASSFGQIYEQYF
>TRBJ1-6|TRBV6-6|.|.
TGTGCCAGCAGTAAGGACAGTTCCTATAATTCACCCCTCCACTTT
CASSKDSSYNSPLHF
>TRBJ2-7|TRBV19|.|TRBD2
TGTGCCACCCGGACTAGCGGCAGCTCCTACGAGCAGTACTTC
CATRTSGSSYEQYF
>TRBJ2-1|TRBV5-1|.|.
TGCGCCAGCAGCTTTTCAAGCCCACAGGGCAATGAGCAGTTCTTC
CASSFSSPQGNEQFF
>TRBJ2-3|TRBV24-1|.|.
TGTGCCACCAGTGATCAAAGCCGGGGCACAGATACGCAGTATTTT
CATSDQSRGTDTQYF
>TRBJ2-3|TRBV28|.|.
TGTGCCAGCAGTCTGGGGCAGACCACAGATACGCAGTATTTT
CASSLGQTTDTQYF
>TRBJ1-5|TRBV4-1|once|.
TGCGCCAGCAGCCAAGATATCGCAGGGATTCAGCCCCAGCATTTT
CASSQDIAGIQPQHF
>TRBJ2-5|TRBV10-3|.|.
TGTGCCATCAGTGAGTCTCCGGGAAACCAAGAGACCCAGTACTTC
CAISESPGNQETQYF
>TRBJ1-5|TRBV2|few|.
TGTGCCAGCAGTGAAGAGGATTCCCATAGTCCGCCCCAGCATTTT
CASSEEDSHSPPQHF
>TRBJ2-3|TRBV10-3|.|TRBD1
TGTGCCATCAGAAGGGGGCCGGACACAGATACGCAGTATTTT
CAIRRGPDTDTQYF
>TRBJ2-1|TRBV5-6|few|TRBD2
TGTGCCAGCAGCTTGGGCGGGAGCGGGGATGAGCAGTTCTTC
CASSLGGSGDEQFF
>TRBJ2-1|TRBV30|.|.
TGTGCCTGGAGTCCAGCTAGGGGTCTGGGGGGTGAGCAGTTCTTC
CAWSPARGLGGEQFF
>TRBJ2-3|TRBV24-1|.|.
TGTGCCACCGCTGAAGATGGGGGCACAGATACGCAGTATTTT
CATAEDGGTDTQYF
>TRBJ2-3|TRBV12-5|.|.
TGTGCTAGTGGTAGCGCAGATACGCAGTATTTT
CASGSADTQYF
>TRBJ1-1|TRBV27|.|.
TGTGCCAGCAGTTTCTCGACAGCTTTGAACACTGAAGCTTTCTTT
CASSFSTALNTEAFF
>TRBJ2-2|TRBV7-6|.|.
TGTGCCAGCAGCTTAGGTAGCCCGGGAGACTACACCGGGGAGCTGTTTTTT
CASSLGSPGDYTGELFF
>TRBJ2-5|TRBV12-5|.|.
TGTGCTAGTGGTTCCCCAGTAGAGACCCAGTACTTC
CASGSPVETQYF
>TRBJ2-1|TRBV7-6|.|TRBD2
TGTGCCAGCAGCTTAGTAGGACTAGCGGGAGTCAATGAGCAGTTCTTC
CASSLVGLAGVNEQFF
>TRBJ2-7|TRBV28|.|.
TGTGCCAGCAGTTTAGGGGGGACGGCTGACTACGAGCAGTACTTC
CASSLGGTADYEQYF
>TRBJ2-3|TRBV29-1|once|.
TGCAGCGTTTTCATTTCCACAGATACGCAGTATTTT
CSVFISTDTQYF
>TRBJ2-1|TRBV5-1|once|TRBD2
TGCGCCAGCAGCCCGGGACTAGCGTCTAAAAATGAGCAGTTCTTC
CASSPGLASKNEQFF
>TRBJ2-7|TRBV13|.|.
TGTGCCAGCAGCCTCCGTCACCTTGGGGGCGCGGGGGAGCAGTACTTC
CASSLRHLGGAGEQYF
>TRBJ2-3|TRBV29-1|once|.
TGCAGCGTTGACGGGGATATGGGGACAGATACGCAGTATTTT
CSVDGDMGTDTQYF
>TRBJ2-1|TRBV7-2|.|.
TGTGCCAGCAGCTTAACGACAGGATTGTACAATGAGCAGTTCTTC
CASSLTTGLYNEQFF
>TRBJ2-1|TRBV28|.|TRBD2
TGTGCCAGCCCCCCCCGTGCGGGAGAGGGCTATGAGCAGTTCTTC
CASPPRAGEGYEQFF
>TRBJ2-3|TRBV9|.|.
TGTGCCAGCAGCGTAAGGGCCCCGAGCGGGCGAAGCACAGATACGCAGTATTTT
CASSVRAPSGRSTDTQYF
>TRBJ2-3|TRBV19|.|TRBD2
TGTGCCAGTGATAGCGGGAGGCCGCGAGATACGCAGTATTTT
CASDSGRPRDTQYF
>TRBJ2-6|TRBV3-1/TRBV3-2|.|.
TGTGCCAGCAGCCAAGATGCCAGCGGGTCTGGGGCCAACGTCCTGACTTTC
CASSQDASGSGANVLTF
>TRBJ2-5|TRBV9|.|.
TGTGCCAGCAGCGTAGAAAGGGGACCCCAAGAGACCCAGTACTTC
CASSVERGPQETQYF
>TRBJ2-3|TRBV6-5|few|.
TGTGCCAGCAGTAGAGGGGACCGGGTCACAGATACGCAGTATTTT
CASSRGDRVTDTQYF
>TRBJ2-5|TRBV5-1|.|.
TGCGCCAGCAGCTTACCCTTAGCGGATCAAGAGACCCAGTACTTC
CASSLPLADQETQYF
>TRBJ2-5|TRBV19|.|.
TGTGCCAGTAGTATGGTGGGGAGAGAGACCCAGTACTTC
CASSMVGRETQYF
>TRBJ2-3|TRBV6-5|.|.
TGTGCCAGCAGTTCCAGGGTAGGCGATACGCAGTATTTT
CASSSRVGDTQYF
>TRBJ2-1|TRBV7-3|.|TRBD1
TGTGCCACCTCCCACAGGGGACCCTACAATGAGCAGTTCTTC
CATSHRGPYNEQFF
>TRBJ2-2|TRBV6-2/TRBV6-3|once|.
TGTGCCAGCAGTAAGGAGAACACCGGGGAGCTGTTTTTT
CASSKENTGELFF
>TRBJ1-5|TRBV9|.|TRBD1
TGTGCCAGCAGCGTAGGGGGAGGGACAGGGGATTATCAGCCCCAGCATTTT
CASSVGGGTGDYQPQHF
>TRBJ2-7|TRBV2|.|TRBD2
TGTGCCAGCAGAGAGATAGCGGGAGGGCCCGACGAGCAGTACTTC
CASREIAGGPDEQYF
>TRBJ1-1|TRBV9|.|.
TGTGCCAGCAGCGTAGGAGAGGAAGCTTTCTTT
CASSVGEEAFF
>TRBJ1-4|TRBV11-2|.|TRBD1
TGTGCCAGCAGCCGAACCGGACAGGGTAATGAAAAACTGTTTTTT
CASSRTGQGNEKLFF
>TRBJ2-5|TRBV7-9|.|.
TGTGCCGTAGGGGACTTCCAAGAGACCCAGTACTTC
CAVGDFQETQYF
>TRBJ1-1|TRBV5-1|.|.
TGCGCCAGCAGCTTGGAGGGTGGAATCACTGAAGCTTTCTTT
CASSLEGGITEAFF
>TRBJ2-5|TRBV28|once|TRBD2
TGTGCCAGCAGTTCTCGAGCGGGAGGGGGAAGGTACCAAGAGACCCAGTACTTC
CASSSRAGGGRYQETQYF
>TRBJ2-7|TRBV3-1/TRBV3-2|.|TRBD1
TGTACCAGCAGCCAACCGGGACAGGGAAAGGCGCAGTACTTC
CTSSQPGQGKAQYF
>TRBJ1-5|TRBV7-9|few|TRBD1
TGTGCCAGCAGCTCTGTTCAGGGGGACCAGCCCCAGCATTTT
CASSSVQGDQPQHF